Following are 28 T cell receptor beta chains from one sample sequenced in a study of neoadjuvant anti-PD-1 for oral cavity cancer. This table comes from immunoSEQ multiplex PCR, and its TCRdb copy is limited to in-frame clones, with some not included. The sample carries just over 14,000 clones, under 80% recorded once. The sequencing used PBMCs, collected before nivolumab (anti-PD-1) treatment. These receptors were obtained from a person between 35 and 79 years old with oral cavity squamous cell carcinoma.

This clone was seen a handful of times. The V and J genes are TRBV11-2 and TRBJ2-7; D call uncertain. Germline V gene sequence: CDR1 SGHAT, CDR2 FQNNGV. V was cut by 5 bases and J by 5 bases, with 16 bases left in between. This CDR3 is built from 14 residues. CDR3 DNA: TGTGCCAGCAGCCGAGGACCGCTACGGGACGAGCAGTACTTC. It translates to CASSRGPLRDEQYF.

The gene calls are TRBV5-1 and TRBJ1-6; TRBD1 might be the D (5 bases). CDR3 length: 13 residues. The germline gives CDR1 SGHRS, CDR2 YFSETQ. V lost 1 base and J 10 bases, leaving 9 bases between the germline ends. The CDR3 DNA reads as TGCGCCAGCAGCTTGAACGGGGACTCACCCCTCCACTTT. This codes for CASSLNGDSPLHF.

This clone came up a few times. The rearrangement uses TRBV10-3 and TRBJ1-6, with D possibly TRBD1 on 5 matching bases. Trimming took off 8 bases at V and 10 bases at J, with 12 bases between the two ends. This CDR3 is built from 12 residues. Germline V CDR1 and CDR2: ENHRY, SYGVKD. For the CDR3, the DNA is TGTGCCATCGGGAGCAGGGACTCACCCCTCCACTTT. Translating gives CAIGSRDSPLHF.

The chain's CDR3 is CASSLTPGRSYNEQFF. In DNA form, the CDR3 reads TGTGCCAGCAGTTTGACCCCGGGGAGGTCCTACAATGAGCAGTTCTTC. The chain links TRBV27 to TRBJ2-1; perhaps TRBD2 as D (6 bases). Germline CDR1 reads MNHEY; CDR2 reads SMNVEV (reference sequence). The CDR3 spans 16 residues. V was trimmed by 3 bases and J by 1 base, leaving 13 bases between them.

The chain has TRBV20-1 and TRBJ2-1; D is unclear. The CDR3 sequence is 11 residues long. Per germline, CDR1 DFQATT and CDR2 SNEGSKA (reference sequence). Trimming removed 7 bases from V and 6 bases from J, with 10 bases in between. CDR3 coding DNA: TGCAGTGTGAACGAGTTCAATGAGCAGTTCTTC. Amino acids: CSVNEFNEQFF.

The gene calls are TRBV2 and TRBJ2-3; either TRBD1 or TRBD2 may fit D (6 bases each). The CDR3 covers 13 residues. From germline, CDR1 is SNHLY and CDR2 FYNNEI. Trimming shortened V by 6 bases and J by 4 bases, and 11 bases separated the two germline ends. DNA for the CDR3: TGTGCCAGCAGGGAGGGGGTACCAGATACGCAGTATTTT. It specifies CASREGVPDTQYF. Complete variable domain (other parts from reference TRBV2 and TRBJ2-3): EPEVTQTPSHQVTQMGQEVILRCVPISNHLYFYWYRQILGQKVEFLVSFYNNEISEKSEIFDDQFSVERPDGSNFTLKIRSTKLEDSAMYFCASREGVPDTQYFGPGTRLTVL.

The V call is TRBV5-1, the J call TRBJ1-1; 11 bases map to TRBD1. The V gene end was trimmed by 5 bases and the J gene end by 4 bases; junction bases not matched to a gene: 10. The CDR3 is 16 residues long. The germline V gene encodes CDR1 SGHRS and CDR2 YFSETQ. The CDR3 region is CASSLGQGAKGTEAFF. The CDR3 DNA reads TGCGCCAGCAGTCTCGGACAGGGGGCTAAGGGCACTGAAGCTTTCTTT.

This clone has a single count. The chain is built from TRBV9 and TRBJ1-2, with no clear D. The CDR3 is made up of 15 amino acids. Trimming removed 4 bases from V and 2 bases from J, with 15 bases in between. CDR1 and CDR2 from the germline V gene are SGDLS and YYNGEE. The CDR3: CASSLGRRFNYGYTF. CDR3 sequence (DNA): TGTGCCAGCAGCTTAGGGAGAAGATTCAACTATGGCTACACCTTC.

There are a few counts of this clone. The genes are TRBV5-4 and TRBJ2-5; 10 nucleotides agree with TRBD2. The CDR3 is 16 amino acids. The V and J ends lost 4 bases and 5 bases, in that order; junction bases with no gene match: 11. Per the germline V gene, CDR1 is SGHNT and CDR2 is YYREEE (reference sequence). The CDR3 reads CASSGGGLAGVETQYF. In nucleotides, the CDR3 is TGTGCCAGCAGCGGAGGTGGCCTAGCGGGGGTGGAGACCCAGTACTTC.

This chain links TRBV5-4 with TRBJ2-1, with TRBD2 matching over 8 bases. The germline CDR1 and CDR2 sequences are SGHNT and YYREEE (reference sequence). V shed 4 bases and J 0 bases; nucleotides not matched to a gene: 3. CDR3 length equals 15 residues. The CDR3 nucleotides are TGTGCCAGCAGCCGGAGCGGGAGCTCCTACAATGAGCAGTTCTTC. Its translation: CASSRSGSSYNEQFF.

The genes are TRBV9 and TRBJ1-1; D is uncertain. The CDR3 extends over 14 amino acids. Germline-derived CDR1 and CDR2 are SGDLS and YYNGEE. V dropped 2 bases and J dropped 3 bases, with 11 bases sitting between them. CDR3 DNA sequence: TGTGCCAGCAGCGTCCTTCCCGGGGACACTGAAGCTTTCTTT. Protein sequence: CASSVLPGDTEAFF.

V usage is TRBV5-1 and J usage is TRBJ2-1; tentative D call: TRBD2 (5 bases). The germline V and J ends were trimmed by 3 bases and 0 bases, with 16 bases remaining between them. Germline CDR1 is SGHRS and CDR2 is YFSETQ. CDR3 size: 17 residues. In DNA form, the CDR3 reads TGCGCCAGCAGCTCCTCGTCAGCGGCTTACTCCTACAATGAGCAGTTCTTC. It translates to CASSSSSAAYSYNEQFF.

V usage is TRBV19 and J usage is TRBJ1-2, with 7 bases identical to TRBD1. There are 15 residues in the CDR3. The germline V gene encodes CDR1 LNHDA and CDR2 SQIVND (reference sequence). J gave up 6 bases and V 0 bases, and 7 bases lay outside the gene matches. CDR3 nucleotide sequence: TGTGCCAGTAGTATAGATCGGGGGACAGAACATGGCTACACCTTC. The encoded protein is CASSIDRGTEHGYTF.

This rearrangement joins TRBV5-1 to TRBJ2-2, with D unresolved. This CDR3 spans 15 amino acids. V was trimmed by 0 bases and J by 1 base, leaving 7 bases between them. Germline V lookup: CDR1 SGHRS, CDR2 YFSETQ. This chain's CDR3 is CASSLANRNTGELFF. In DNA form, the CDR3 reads TGCGCCAGCAGCTTGGCAAACAGGAACACCGGGGAGCTGTTTTTT.

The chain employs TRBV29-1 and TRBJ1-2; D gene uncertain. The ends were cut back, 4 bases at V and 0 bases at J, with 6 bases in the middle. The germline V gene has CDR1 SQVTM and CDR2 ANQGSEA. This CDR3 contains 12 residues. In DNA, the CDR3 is TGCAGCGTTGGCACAGCTAACTATGGCTACACCTTC. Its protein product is CSVGTANYGYTF.

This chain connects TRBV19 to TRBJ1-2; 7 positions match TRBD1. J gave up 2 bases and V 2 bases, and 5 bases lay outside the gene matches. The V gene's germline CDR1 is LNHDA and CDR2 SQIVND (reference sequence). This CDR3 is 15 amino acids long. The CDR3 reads CASSIRGDSNYGYTF. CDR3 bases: TGTGCCAGTAGTATAAGGGGGGACAGCAACTATGGCTACACCTTC.

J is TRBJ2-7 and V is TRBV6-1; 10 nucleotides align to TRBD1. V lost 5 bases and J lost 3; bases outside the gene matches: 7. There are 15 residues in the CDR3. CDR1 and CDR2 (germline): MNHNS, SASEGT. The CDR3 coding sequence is TGTGCCAGCAGTATGACAGGGGGCCTGGGCTACGAGCAGTACTTC. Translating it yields CASSMTGGLGYEQYF.

The CDR3 DNA reads as TGTGCCAGCACCCCCAGTGGGGCAGCCCTTAACTATGGCTACACCTTC. Translating gives CASTPSGAALNYGYTF. The J gene is TRBJ1-2, the V gene TRBV9; D is perhaps TRBD1 (5 bases). This CDR3 spans 16 amino acids. V shed 6 bases and J shed 1 base, with 19 bases lying between them. Germline CDR1 and CDR2: SGDLS and YYNGEE.

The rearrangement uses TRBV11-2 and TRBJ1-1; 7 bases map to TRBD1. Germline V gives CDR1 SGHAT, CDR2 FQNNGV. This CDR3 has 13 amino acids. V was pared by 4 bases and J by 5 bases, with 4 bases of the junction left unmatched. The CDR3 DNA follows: TGTGCCAGCAGCTCGGACAGGTCGACTGAAGCTTTCTTT. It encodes CASSSDRSTEAFF. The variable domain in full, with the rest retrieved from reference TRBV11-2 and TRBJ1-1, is EAGVAQSPRYKIIEKRQSVAFWCNPISGHATLYWYQQILGQGPKLLIQFQNNGVVDDSQLPKDRFSAERLKGVDSTLKIQPAKLEDSAVYLCASSSDRSTEAFFGQGTRLTVV.

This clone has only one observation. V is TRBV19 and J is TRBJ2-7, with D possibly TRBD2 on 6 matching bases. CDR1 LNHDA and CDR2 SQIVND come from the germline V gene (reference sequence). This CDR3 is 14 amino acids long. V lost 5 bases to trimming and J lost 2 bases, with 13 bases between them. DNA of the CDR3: TGTGCCAGTAGTCCTGGGACGGGAGCCTACGAGCAGTACTTC. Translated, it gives CASSPGTGAYEQYF.

The CDR3, as DNA: TGTGCCAGCAGCCTGACCGGGACAGGACTCACAGATACGCAGTATTTT. This gives the protein CASSLTGTGLTDTQYF. J is TRBJ2-3 and V is TRBV9; the match to TRBD1 covers 8 bases. CDR3 size: 16 residues. Per germline, CDR1 SGDLS and CDR2 YYNGEE. Trimming cost V 4 bases and J 2 bases; bases outside gene matches: 9.

In DNA, the CDR3 is TGTGCCAGCAGCTTGAGGTCAGATAATAGCAATCAGCCCCAGCATTTT. Its protein is CASSLRSDNSNQPQHF. This chain joins TRBV7-2 and TRBJ1-5; D uncertain. V lost 3 bases, J lost 0 bases, and 12 bases lay in between. This CDR3 is built from 16 residues. The germline CDR1 and CDR2 sequences are SGHTA and FQGNSA.

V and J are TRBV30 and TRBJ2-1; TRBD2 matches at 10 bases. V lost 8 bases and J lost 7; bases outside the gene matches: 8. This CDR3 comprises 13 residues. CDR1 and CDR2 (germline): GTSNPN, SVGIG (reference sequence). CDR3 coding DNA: TGTGCCCGCCGGCTAGCGGGGGCAAATGAGCAGTTCTTC. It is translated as CARRLAGANEQFF.

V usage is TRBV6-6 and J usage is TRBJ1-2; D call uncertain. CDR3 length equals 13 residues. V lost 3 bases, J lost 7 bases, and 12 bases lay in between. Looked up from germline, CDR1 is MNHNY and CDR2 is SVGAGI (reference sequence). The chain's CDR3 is CASSYSFDLGYTF. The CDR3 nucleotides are TGTGCCAGCAGTTATTCTTTTGACCTTGGCTACACCTTC.

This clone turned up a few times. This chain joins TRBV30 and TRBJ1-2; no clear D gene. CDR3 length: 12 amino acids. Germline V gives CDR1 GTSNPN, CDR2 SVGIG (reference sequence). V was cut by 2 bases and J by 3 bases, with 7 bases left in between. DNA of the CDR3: TGTGCCTGGAGTCCCCGGGACTATGGCTACACCTTC. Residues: CAWSPRDYGYTF.

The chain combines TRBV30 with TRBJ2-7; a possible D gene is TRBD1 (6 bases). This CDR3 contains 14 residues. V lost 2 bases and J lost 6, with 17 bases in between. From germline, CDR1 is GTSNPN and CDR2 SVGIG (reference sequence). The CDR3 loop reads CAWSKGQGQGEQYF. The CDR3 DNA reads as TGTGCCTGGAGTAAGGGGCAGGGGCAAGGCGAGCAGTACTTC.

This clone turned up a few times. CDR3 loop: CASTGSGGEQYF. CDR3 coding DNA: TGTGCCAGCACCGGATCGGGAGGCGAGCAGTACTTC. The chain couples TRBV7-9 to TRBJ2-7, with TRBD2 identical over 7 bases. The germline V gene has CDR1 SEHNR and CDR2 FQNEAQ (reference sequence). J lost 6 bases, V lost 7 bases, and 6 bases had no gene match. CDR3 size: 12 residues.

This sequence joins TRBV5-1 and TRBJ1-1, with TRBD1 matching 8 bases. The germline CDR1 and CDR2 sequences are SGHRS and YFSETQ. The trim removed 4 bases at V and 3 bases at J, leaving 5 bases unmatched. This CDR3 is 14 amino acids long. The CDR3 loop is CASSETGEYTEAFF. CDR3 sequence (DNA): TGCGCCAGCAGCGAGACAGGGGAGTACACTGAAGCTTTCTTT.